The clone carrying this TCR beta chain was seen many times. Its specificity is not known. This entry is derived from a study of beta chain features in type 1 diabetes. About the research overall: All of the samples together had 85 million to 140 million sorted cells examined.

Isolated RNA was reverse transcribed in full, so expressed TCRB transcripts were sequenced. Sequencing used immunoSEQ multiplex PCR; TCRdb keeps in-frame clones, though not all of them. The table includes about 360,000 clones, roughly 12% detected once. Broader study findings: Over-representation of high TCR-expressing cells was a possible consequence of cDNA sequencing. Any HLA effect on TCRB rearrangement was left unresolved by small sub-analyses.

The CDR3 length is 14 residues. Trimming left V 1 base short and J 3 bases short, with 9 bases between. Germline CDR1 and CDR2: LGHNA and YSLEER. This receptor was identified in a man younger than 35 in good health. The V and J genes are TRBV4-3 and TRBJ1-1; D might be TRBD1 (6 bases). What was sequenced was naive CD4+ T cells from blood. As DNA, the CDR3 is TGCGCCAGCAGCCAAGTAGAGGGGGACACTGAAGCTTTCTTT. This encodes CASSQVEGDTEAFF.